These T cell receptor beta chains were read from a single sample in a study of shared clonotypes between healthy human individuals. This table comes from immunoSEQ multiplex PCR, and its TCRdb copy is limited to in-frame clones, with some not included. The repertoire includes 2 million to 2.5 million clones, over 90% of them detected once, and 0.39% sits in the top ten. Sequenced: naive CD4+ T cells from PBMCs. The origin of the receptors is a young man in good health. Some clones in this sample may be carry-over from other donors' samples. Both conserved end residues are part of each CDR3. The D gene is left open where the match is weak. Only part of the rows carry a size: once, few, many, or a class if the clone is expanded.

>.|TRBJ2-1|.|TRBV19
CASSMGQLTYNEQFF
TGTGCCAGTAGTATGGGGCAGCTAACCTACAATGAGCAGTTCTTC
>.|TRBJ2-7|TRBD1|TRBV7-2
CASSLRPGQGIYEQYF
TGTGCCAGCAGCCTAAGACCGGGACAGGGGATCTACGAGCAGTACTTC
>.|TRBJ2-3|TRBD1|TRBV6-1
CASSPRTGGTDTQYF
TGTGCCAGCAGTCCCAGGACAGGGGGCACAGATACGCAGTATTTT
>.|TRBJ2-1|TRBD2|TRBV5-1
CASSLSPGGNEQFF
TGCGCCAGCAGCTTGTCTCCGGGGGGCAATGAGCAGTTCTTC
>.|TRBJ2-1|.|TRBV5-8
CASSLRPRGHNEQFF
TGTGCCAGCAGCTTGAGACCCCGGGGTCACAATGAGCAGTTCTTC
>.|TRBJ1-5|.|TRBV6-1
CASSGVRAMGGNQPQHF
TGTGCCAGCAGTGGAGTAAGGGCTATGGGAGGCAATCAGCCCCAGCATTTT
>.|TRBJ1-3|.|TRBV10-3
CAISDTTSGNTIYF
TGTGCCATCAGTGATACAACCTCTGGAAACACCATATATTTT
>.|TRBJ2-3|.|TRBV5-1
CASSLNSVRGTDTQYF
TGCGCCAGCAGCTTGAATTCCGTCCGTGGCACAGATACGCAGTATTTT
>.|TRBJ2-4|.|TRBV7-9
CASDISGRNIQYF
TGTGCCAGCGATATCTCCGGGCGAAACATTCAGTACTTC
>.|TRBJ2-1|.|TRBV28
CASSLSWEGNEQFF
TGTGCCAGCAGTTTAAGTTGGGAAGGCAATGAGCAGTTCTTC
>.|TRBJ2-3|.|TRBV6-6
CASSYADPAAQYF
TGTGCCAGCAGTTACGCCGACCCAGCGGCGCAGTATTTT
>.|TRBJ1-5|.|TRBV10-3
CAISERRINQPQHF
TGTGCCATCAGTGAAAGACGGATCAATCAGCCCCAGCATTTT
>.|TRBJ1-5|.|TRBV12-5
CASGPARVENNSNQPQHF
TGTGCTAGTGGCCCCGCCCGGGTCGAGAATAATAGCAATCAGCCCCAGCATTTT
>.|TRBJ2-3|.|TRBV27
CASSTLGLDTQYF
TGTGCCAGCAGTACCCTGGGCTTAGATACGCAGTATTTT
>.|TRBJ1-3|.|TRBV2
CASSGGPINTIYF
TGTGCCAGCAGTGGGGGACCGATAAACACCATATATTTT
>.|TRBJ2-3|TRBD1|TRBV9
CASSVGGRGYDTQYF
TGTGCCAGCAGCGTAGGTGGCAGGGGGTATGATACGCAGTATTTT
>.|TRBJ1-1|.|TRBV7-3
CASSLKQGLNTEAFF
TGTGCCAGCAGCCTAAAACAGGGACTGAACACTGAAGCTTTCTTT
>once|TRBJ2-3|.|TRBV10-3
CAASNEGADTQYF
TGTGCCGCCTCGAATGAGGGGGCAGATACGCAGTATTTT
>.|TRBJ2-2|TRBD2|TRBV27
CASRRTLAGVWTGELFF
TGTGCCAGCAGGAGAACTCTAGCGGGAGTTTGGACCGGGGAGCTGTTTTTT
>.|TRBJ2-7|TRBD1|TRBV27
CASDRVISGNSYEQYF
TGTGCCAGCGACAGGGTCATTTCGGGGAACTCCTACGAGCAGTACTTC
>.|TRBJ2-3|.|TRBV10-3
CAISEGRGGTDTQYF
TGTGCCATCAGTGAAGGCAGGGGCGGCACAGATACGCAGTATTTT
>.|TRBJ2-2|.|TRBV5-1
CASSFTGNANTGELFF
TGCGCCAGCAGCTTCACCGGGAACGCGAACACCGGGGAGCTGTTTTTT
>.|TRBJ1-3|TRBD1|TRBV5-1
CASGQGGASGNTIYF
TGCGCCAGCGGTCAAGGGGGCGCCTCGGGAAACACCATATATTTT
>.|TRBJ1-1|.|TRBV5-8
CASSLDAGTNTEAFF
TGTGCCAGCAGCTTGGACGCCGGGACGAACACTGAAGCTTTCTTT
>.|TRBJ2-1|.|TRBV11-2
CASSPPANRNEQFF
TGTGCCAGCAGCCCCCCGGCTAACCGCAATGAGCAGTTCTTC
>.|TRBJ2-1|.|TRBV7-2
CASTSLLYNEQFF
TGTGCCAGCACCTCACTACTCTACAATGAGCAGTTCTTC
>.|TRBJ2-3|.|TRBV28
CASIQGSGTDTQYF
TGTGCCAGCATCCAGGGGTCTGGCACAGATACGCAGTATTTT
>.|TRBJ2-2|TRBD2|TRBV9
CASSVVRSGKAPGELFF
TGTGCCAGCAGCGTAGTAAGAAGCGGGAAGGCTCCCGGGGAGCTGTTTTTT
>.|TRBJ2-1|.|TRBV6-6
CASTPRGAYNEQFF
TGTGCCAGCACTCCCCGCGGGGCGTACAATGAGCAGTTCTTC
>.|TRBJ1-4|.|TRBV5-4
CASSLNRFNEKLFF
TGTGCCAGCAGCTTGAACAGATTCAATGAAAAACTGTTTTTT
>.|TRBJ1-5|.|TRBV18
CASSPDGGHQPQHF
TGTGCCAGCTCACCAGACGGGGGCCATCAGCCCCAGCATTTT
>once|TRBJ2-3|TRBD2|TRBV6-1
CASSAGLVRTDTQYF
TGTGCCAGCAGTGCGGGACTAGTGCGCACAGATACGCAGTATTTT
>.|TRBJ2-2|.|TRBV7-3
CASSSRDIRNTGELFF
TGTGCCAGCAGCTCCCGGGACATCCGGAACACCGGGGAGCTGTTTTTT
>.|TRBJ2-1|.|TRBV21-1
CASSLFVGLAGEIEQFF
TGTGCCAGCAGCCTCTTCGTCGGGCTAGCGGGAGAGATTGAGCAGTTCTTC
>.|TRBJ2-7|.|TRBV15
CATSRNRATLWAEQYF
TGTGCCACCAGCAGAAATCGGGCCACCCTATGGGCCGAGCAGTACTTC
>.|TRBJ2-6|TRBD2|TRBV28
CASSLWGGGYGANVLTF
TGTGCCAGCAGTTTATGGGGCGGGGGTTATGGGGCCAACGTCCTGACTTTC
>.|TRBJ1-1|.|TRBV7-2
CASSLITGGAEVAFF
TGTGCCAGCAGCTTAATTACGGGGGGCGCGGAGGTGGCTTTCTTT
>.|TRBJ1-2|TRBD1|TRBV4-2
CASSQDEIGRQGDYGYTF
TGTGCCAGCAGCCAAGATGAAATTGGAAGACAGGGGGACTATGGCTACACCTTC
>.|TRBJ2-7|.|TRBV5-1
CASSSLGTPYEQYF
TGCGCCAGCAGCTCCCTCGGGACCCCCTACGAGCAGTACTTC
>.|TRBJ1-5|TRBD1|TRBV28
CASSNRRDRGYLESNQPQHF
TGTGCCAGCAGCAACAGACGGGACAGGGGATATCTAGAAAGCAATCAGCCCCAGCATTTT
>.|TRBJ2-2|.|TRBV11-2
CASRYVPNTGELFF
TGTGCCAGCCGATACGTTCCGAACACCGGGGAGCTGTTTTTT
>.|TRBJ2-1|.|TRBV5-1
CASSLDRVTNEQFF
TGCGCCAGCAGCTTGGACAGGGTGACCAATGAGCAGTTCTTC
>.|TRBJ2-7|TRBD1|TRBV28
CASSSDRGEQYF
TGTGCCAGCAGTTCGGACAGGGGCGAGCAGTACTTC
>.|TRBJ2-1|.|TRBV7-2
CASSGGSMGEQFF
TGTGCCAGCAGCGGAGGGAGTATGGGTGAGCAGTTCTTC
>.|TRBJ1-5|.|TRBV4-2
CASSQVGKEPQHF
TGTGCCAGCAGCCAAGTAGGTAAGGAGCCCCAGCATTTT
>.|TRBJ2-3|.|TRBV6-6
CASREGPQDPDTQYF
TGTGCCAGCAGGGAAGGACCACAGGATCCAGATACGCAGTATTTT
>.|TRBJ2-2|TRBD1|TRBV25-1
CASSEDRVITGELFF
TGTGCCAGCAGTGAGGACAGGGTTATCACCGGGGAGCTGTTTTTT
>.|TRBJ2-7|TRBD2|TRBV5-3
CARSLANSGILYEQYF
TGTGCCAGAAGCTTGGCTAATAGCGGGATTCTCTACGAGCAGTACTTC
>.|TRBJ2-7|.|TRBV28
CASSLKAGEQYF
TGTGCCAGCAGTTTAAAGGCGGGCGAGCAGTACTTC
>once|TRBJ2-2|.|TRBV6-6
CATKSGGHTGELFF
TGTGCCACCAAATCGGGGGGCCACACCGGGGAGCTGTTTTTT
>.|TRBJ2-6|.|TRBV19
CASRWLAGANVLTF
TGTGCCAGTAGGTGGCTTGCTGGGGCCAACGTCCTGACTTTC
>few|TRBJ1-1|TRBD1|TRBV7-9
CASSLQGDTEAFF
TGTGCCAGCAGCCTACAGGGGGACACTGAAGCTTTCTTT
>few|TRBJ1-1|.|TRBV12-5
CASGFGPGTEAFF
TGTGCTAGTGGTTTCGGACCGGGAACTGAAGCTTTCTTT